The next 20 T cell receptor beta chains were all read from a single sample in a study of CD8+CD57+ T cells in acquired aplastic anemia. Patients sequenced had flow cytometry evidence of CD8+CD57+ cell expansion. Profiling of TCR beta VDJ combinations and CDR3 sequences used genomic DNA as template. Each CDR3 protein is one row after TCRdb ran MiXCR on the reads. The profile shows a few hundred thousand distinct CDR3 sequences, about 50% of them singletons. The sequenced sample was sorted CD4+, CD8+, or CD8+CD57+ T cells (not recorded which) from PBMCs. The receptors were gathered from a human donor with aplastic anemia.

This rearrangement joins TRBV7-6 to TRBJ2-5; no clear D. The germline V gene has CDR1 SGHVS and CDR2 FNYEAQ. CDR3 size: 13 residues. The germline V and J ends were trimmed by 5 bases and 2 bases, with 9 bases remaining between them. CDR3 in DNA: TGTGCCAGCAGCCGGCTCCTTCAAGAGACCCAGTACTTC. This codes for CASSRLLQETQYF.

This clonotype was counted at least ten times. This chain links TRBV19 with TRBJ1-5; TRBD1 might be the D (6 bases). The CDR3 has 15 residues. V lost 10 bases, J lost 3 bases, and 19 bases lay in between. Germline V gene lookup returns CDR1 LNHDA and CDR2 SQIVND (reference sequence). The CDR3 region is CATQWETGLNQPQHF. For the CDR3, the DNA is TGTGCCACCCAATGGGAGACAGGACTCAATCAGCCCCAGCATTTT.

This clonotype was picked up many times. The chain recombines TRBV7-2 with TRBJ1-1; 8 nucleotides align to TRBD1. The CDR3 is 15 amino acids. The germline gives CDR1 SGHTA, CDR2 FQGNSA. J gave up 1 base and V 2 bases, and 3 bases lay outside the gene matches. The CDR3 reads CASSLWGTGNTEAFF. The CDR3 nucleotides are TGTGCCAGCAGCTTATGGGGGACAGGGAACACTGAAGCTTTCTTT. Full variable domain (remainder filled in from reference TRBV7-2 and TRBJ1-1): GAGVSQSPSNKVTEKGKDVELRCDPISGHTALYWYRQSLGQGLEFLIYFQGNSAPDKSGLPSDRFSAERTGGSVSTLTIQRTQQEDSAVYLCASSLWGTGNTEAFFGQGTRLTVV.

The rearrangement uses TRBV20-1 and TRBJ2-1; tentative D call: TRBD2 (6 bases). Germline V lookup: CDR1 DFQATT, CDR2 SNEGSKA (reference sequence). V was clipped by 3 bases and J by 0 bases, with 15 bases between them. The length of the CDR3 is 16 residues. The CDR3 nucleotides are TGCAGTGCTAGCGAGCTAGCAGCGGGCTCCTACAATGAGCAGTTCTTC. This encodes CSASELAAGSYNEQFF.

This clonotype was seen at least ten times. The chain is built from TRBV12-3 or TRBV12-4 and TRBJ1-1, with unresolved D. There are 18 residues in the CDR3. The V and J ends lost 0 bases and 0 bases respectively, with 17 bases between them. Written as DNA, the CDR3 is TGTGCCAGCAGTTTAGCGCAGATCGTGGAGATCATGAACACTGAAGCTTTCTTT. The encoded protein is CASSLAQIVEIMNTEAFF.

This clonotype was recorded many times. The chain combines TRBV6-1 with TRBJ2-7, with D uncertain. V was trimmed by 4 bases and J by 2 bases, leaving 6 bases between them. The CDR3 spans 12 residues. Germline CDR1 reads MNHNS; CDR2 reads SASEGT. The CDR3 bases are TGTGCCAGCAGTGTTGGCACCTACGAGCAGTACTTC. Encoded protein: CASSVGTYEQYF.

The chain employs TRBV5-4 and TRBJ1-2; 7 bases are shared with TRBD1. The trim removed 5 bases at V and 8 bases at J, leaving 12 bases unmatched. CDR1 and CDR2 from the germline V gene are SGHNT and YYREEE (reference sequence). The CDR3 length is 14 residues. In DNA, the CDR3 is TGTGCCAGCAGGGGGACCAGGGGGGGTATCGGCTACACCTTC. Its translation is CASRGTRGGIGYTF.

This clonotype has only a few counts. The gene calls are TRBV15 and TRBJ1-6, with a weak D call TRBD1 (5 bases). Trimming took off 3 bases at V and 0 bases at J, with 12 bases between the two ends. Germline V gene data show CDR1 as LNHNV and CDR2 as YYDKDF (reference sequence). The CDR3 totals 17 residues. The CDR3 reads CATSRSRESSYNSPLHF. CDR3 in DNA: TGTGCCACCAGCAGGAGCAGGGAGAGCTCCTATAATTCACCCCTCCACTTT.

The DNA of the CDR3 is TGTGCCACCCGGGTCACGGACGAGCAGTACTTC. It specifies CATRVTDEQYF. V gene TRBV6-2 or TRBV6-3 combines with J gene TRBJ2-7; unclear D gene. Trimming removed 10 bases from V and 5 bases from J, with 12 bases in between. The germline V gene encodes CDR1 MNHEY and CDR2 SVGEGT. This CDR3 contains 11 residues.

Many counts were recorded for this clonotype. The chain is built from TRBV20-1 and TRBJ1-2; D is possibly TRBD1 (6 bases). Germline CDR1 and CDR2: DFQATT and SNEGSKA (reference sequence). Trimming cost V 0 bases and J 8 bases, with 19 bases left between them. The CDR3 is 15 residues long. CDR3 bases: TGCAGTGCTAGAGATGGGGGCGGGAGGATTACGGGCTACACCTTC. It specifies CSARDGGGRITGYTF.

The chain employs TRBV7-9 and TRBJ1-1; TRBD1 might be the D (5 bases). CDR1 and CDR2 from the germline V gene are SEHNR and FQNEAQ (reference sequence). CDR3 length: 14 amino acids. V gave up 5 bases and J gave up 4 bases, with 14 bases separating them. This CDR3 reads CASSPTLGGTEAFF. The CDR3 DNA is TGTGCCAGCAGCCCAACCCTGGGGGGCACTGAAGCTTTCTTT.

This chain joins TRBV6-1 and TRBJ1-2; D is ambiguous. The ends were cut back, 2 bases at V and 4 bases at J, with 8 bases in the middle. This CDR3 contains 13 residues. CDR1 MNHNS and CDR2 SASEGT come from the germline V gene. Written as DNA, the CDR3 is TGTGCCAGCAGTGAATTCGAAGGCTATGGCTACACCTTC. This translates into CASSEFEGYGYTF.

The V gene is TRBV9, the J gene TRBJ2-1, with 7 bases that match TRBD2. The CDR3 consists of 15 residues. CDR1 and CDR2 (germline): SGDLS, YYNGEE. Trimming at V came to 0 bases and at J to 3 bases, leaving 3 bases not matched to a gene. The CDR3 sequence is CASSVERGGYNEQFF. In DNA form, the CDR3 reads TGTGCCAGCAGCGTAGAGCGCGGGGGCTACAATGAGCAGTTCTTC. Complete variable domain (other parts from reference TRBV9 and TRBJ2-1): DSGVTQTPKHLITATGQRVTLRCSPRSGDLSVYWYQQSLDQGLQFLIQYYNGEERAKGNILERFSAQQFPDLHSELNLSSLELGDSALYFCASSVERGGYNEQFFGPGTRLTVL.

Note on this clonotype: The junction and the germline gene differ at one end; a read error may be behind it. This chain joins TRBV6-9 and TRBJ1-1, with a weak D call TRBD1 (5 bases). The CDR3 is 13 amino acids. The V gene's germline CDR1 is MNHGY and CDR2 SVAAGI. CDR3 amino acids: CASSETENTEAFF. The CDR3 region has the DNA TGTGCCAGCAGTGAGACAGAGAACACTGAAGCGTTCTTT.

The V call is TRBV7-8, the J call TRBJ2-7, with D perhaps given as TRBD1 or TRBD2 (6 bases each). This CDR3 is 15 amino acids long. Germline assignment: CDR1 SGHVS and CDR2 FQNEAQ. The V gene lost 2 bases and the J gene lost 6 bases, with 17 bases spanning the gap. The CDR3 reads CASSLTTGGHVEQYF. The CDR3 region has the DNA TGTGCCAGCAGCTTAACGACCGGGGGCCACGTCGAGCAGTACTTC.

This clonotype was detected ten times or more. For the CDR3, the DNA is TGTGCCAGCAGCCAAAAGGTTTTGGCCGGGGGCCTGGGCGGGGAGCTGTTTTTT. It encodes CASSQKVLAGGLGGELFF. This chain connects TRBV14 to TRBJ2-2; D is perhaps TRBD1 or TRBD2 (6 bases each). V lost 2 bases to trimming and J lost 7 bases, with 23 bases between them. The germline CDR1 and CDR2 sequences are SGHDN and FVKESK. CDR3 size: 18 residues. The full variable domain, in which reference TRBV14 and TRBJ2-2 provide the parts outside the CDR3, is EAGVTQFPSHSVIEKGQTVTLRCDPISGHDNLYWYRRVMGKEIKFLLHFVKESKQDESGMPNNRFLAERTGGTYSTLKVQPAELEDSGVYFCASSQKVLAGGLGGELFFGEGSRLTVL.

The V call is TRBV2, the J call TRBJ2-5, with 9 bases identical to TRBD2. Germline CDR1 reads SNHLY; CDR2 reads FYNNEI. The CDR3 extends over 15 amino acids. V shed 1 base and J 7 bases; nucleotides not matched to a gene: 7. CDR3 nucleotides: TGTGCCAGCAGTGAAGAGGCTAGCGGGGTCGGGACCCAGTACTTC. Residues: CASSEEASGVGTQYF.

The genes are TRBV4-2 and TRBJ2-1; D is perhaps TRBD2 (5 bases). The germline V and J ends were trimmed by 4 bases and 9 bases, with 31 bases remaining between them. Germline V gene data show CDR1 as LGHNA and CDR2 as YNFKEQ. The CDR3 contains 19 residues. Here the CDR3 reads CASSPFRRNSREGQFEQFF. CDR3 bases: TGTGCCAGCAGCCCATTCCGCCGAAACTCGAGAGAGGGTCAATTTGAGCAGTTCTTC.

The CDR3 loop is CSVWSPGGTDTQYF. The CDR3 DNA reads TGCAGCGTTTGGAGCCCGGGGGGCACAGATACGCAGTATTTT. The J gene is TRBJ2-3, the V gene TRBV29-1, with a weak D call TRBD2 (6 bases). The CDR3 consists of 14 residues. Per the germline V gene, CDR1 is SQVTM and CDR2 is ANQGSEA. V was trimmed by 5 bases and J by 1 base, leaving 13 bases between them.

This chain connects TRBV20-1 to TRBJ2-5; 12 bases fit TRBD2. CDR1 and CDR2 from the germline V gene are DFQATT and SNEGSKA (reference sequence). Trimming cost V 4 bases and J 2 bases; bases outside gene matches: 5. The CDR3 extends over 15 amino acids. The CDR3 sequence: CSATGTSGPQETQYF. The CDR3 bases are TGCAGTGCTACCGGGACTAGCGGGCCTCAAGAGACCCAGTACTTC.